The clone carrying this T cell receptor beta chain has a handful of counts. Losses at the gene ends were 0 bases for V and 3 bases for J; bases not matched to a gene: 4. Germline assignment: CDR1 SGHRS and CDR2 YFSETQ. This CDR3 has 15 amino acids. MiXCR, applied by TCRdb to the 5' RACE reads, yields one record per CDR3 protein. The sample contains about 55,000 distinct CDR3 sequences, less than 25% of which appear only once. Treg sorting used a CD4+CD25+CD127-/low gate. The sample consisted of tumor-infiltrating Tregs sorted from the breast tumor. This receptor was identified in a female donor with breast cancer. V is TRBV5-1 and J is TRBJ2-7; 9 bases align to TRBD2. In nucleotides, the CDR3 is TGCGCCAGCAGCTTGGAGACTAGCGGATTCTACGAGCAGTACTTC. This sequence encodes CASSLETSGFYEQYF.